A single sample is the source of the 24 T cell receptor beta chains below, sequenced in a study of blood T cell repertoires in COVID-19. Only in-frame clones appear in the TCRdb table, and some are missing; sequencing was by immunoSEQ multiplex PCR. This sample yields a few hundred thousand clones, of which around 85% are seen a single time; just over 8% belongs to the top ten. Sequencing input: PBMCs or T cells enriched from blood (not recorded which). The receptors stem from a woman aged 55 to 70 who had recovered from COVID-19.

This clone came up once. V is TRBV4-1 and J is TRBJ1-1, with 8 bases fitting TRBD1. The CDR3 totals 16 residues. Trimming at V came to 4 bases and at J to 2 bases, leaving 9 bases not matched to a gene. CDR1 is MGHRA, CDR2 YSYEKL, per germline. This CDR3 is CASSPSRTGTNTEAFF. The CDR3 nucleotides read TGCGCCAGCAGCCCCTCAAGGACAGGGACTAACACTGAAGCTTTCTTT.

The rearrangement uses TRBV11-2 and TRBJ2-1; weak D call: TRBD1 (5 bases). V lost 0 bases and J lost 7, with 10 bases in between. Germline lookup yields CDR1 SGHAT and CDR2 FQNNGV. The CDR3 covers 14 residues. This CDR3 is CASSLEGPLNEQFF. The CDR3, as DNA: TGTGCCAGCAGCTTAGAGGGGCCCCTTAATGAGCAGTTCTTC. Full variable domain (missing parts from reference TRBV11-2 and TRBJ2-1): EAGVAQSPRYKIIEKRQSVAFWCNPISGHATLYWYQQILGQGPKLLIQFQNNGVVDDSQLPKDRFSAERLKGVDSTLKIQPAKLEDSAVYLCASSLEGPLNEQFFGPGTRLTVL.

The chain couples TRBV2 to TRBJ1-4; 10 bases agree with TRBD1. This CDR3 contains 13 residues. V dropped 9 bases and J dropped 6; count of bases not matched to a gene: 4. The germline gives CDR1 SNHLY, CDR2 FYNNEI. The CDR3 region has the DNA TGTGCCAGTCGCGGGACAGGGGATGAAAAACTGTTTTTT. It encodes CASRGTGDEKLFF.

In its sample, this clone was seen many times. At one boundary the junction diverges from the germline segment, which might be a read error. CDR3 amino acids: CASSGTGNPGELFF. The CDR3 DNA is TGTGCCAGCAGCGGTACAGGGAACCCCGGGGAGCTGTTTTTT. The genes are TRBV5-5 and TRBJ2-2, with a weak D call TRBD1 (6 bases). The CDR3 totals 14 residues. The germline V gene has CDR1 SGHKS and CDR2 YYEKEE (reference sequence). The whole variable domain, remainder taken from reference TRBV5-5 and TRBJ2-2, is DAGVTQSPTHLIKTRGQQVTLRCSPISGHKSVSWYQQVLGQGPQFIFQYYEKEERGRGNFPDRFSARQFPNYSSELNVNALLLGDSALYLCASSGTGNPGELFFGEGSRLTVL.

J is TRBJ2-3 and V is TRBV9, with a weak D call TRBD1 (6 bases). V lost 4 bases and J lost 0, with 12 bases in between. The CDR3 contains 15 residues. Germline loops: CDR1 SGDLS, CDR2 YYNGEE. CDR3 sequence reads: CASSMGTPSTDTQYF. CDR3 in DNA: TGTGCCAGCAGCATGGGGACACCTAGCACAGATACGCAGTATTTT.

The CDR3 is CASSEDSAANIQYF. CDR3 DNA: TGTGCCAGCAGTGAAGACAGCGCGGCAAACATTCAGTACTTC. The V call is TRBV6-4, the J call TRBJ2-4; weak D call: TRBD1 (5 bases). Trimming pared 3 bases from V and 6 bases from J, leaving 12 bases between. This CDR3 spans 14 amino acids. Germline V lookup: CDR1 MRHNA, CDR2 SNTAGT.

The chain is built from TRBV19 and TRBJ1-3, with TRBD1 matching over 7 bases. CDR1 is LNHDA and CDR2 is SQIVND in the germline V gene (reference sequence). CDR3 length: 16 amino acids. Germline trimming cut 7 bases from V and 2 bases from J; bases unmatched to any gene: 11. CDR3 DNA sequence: TGTGCCAGTACTAAGGGACAGTCGGGGACTGGAAACACCATATATTTT. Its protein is CASTKGQSGTGNTIYF.

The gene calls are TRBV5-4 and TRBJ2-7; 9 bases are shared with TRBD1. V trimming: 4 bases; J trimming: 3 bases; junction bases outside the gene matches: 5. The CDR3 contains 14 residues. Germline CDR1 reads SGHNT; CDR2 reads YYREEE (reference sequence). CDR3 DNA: TGTGCCAGCAGCGCGGGACAGGGTAACTACGAGCAGTACGTC. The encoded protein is CASSAGQGNYEQYV.

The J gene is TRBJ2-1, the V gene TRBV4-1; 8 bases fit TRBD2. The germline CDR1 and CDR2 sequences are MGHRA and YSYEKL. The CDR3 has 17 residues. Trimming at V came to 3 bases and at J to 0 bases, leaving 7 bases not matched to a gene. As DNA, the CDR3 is TGCGCCAGCAGCCACAGCCTAGCGGGTAGCTCCTACAATGAGCAGTTCTTC. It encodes CASSHSLAGSSYNEQFF.

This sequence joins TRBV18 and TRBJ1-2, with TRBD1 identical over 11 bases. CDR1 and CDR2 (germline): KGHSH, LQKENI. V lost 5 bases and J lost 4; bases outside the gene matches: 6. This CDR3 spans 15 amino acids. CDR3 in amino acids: CASSDTGQGVYGYTF. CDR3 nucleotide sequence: TGTGCCAGCTCAGACACGGGACAGGGGGTCTATGGCTACACCTTC.

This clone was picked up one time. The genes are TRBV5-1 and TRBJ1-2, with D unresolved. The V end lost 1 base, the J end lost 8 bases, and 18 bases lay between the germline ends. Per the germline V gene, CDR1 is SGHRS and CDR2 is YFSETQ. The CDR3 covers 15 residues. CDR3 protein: CASSLMVGLGRGYTF. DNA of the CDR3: TGCGCCAGCAGCTTGATGGTTGGCCTGGGCCGAGGCTACACCTTC.

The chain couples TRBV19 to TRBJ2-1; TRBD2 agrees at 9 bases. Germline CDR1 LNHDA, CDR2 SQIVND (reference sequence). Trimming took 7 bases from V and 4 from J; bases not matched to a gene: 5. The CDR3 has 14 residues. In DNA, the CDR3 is TGTGCCAGTAAGAGGACTAGCGATTACAATGAGCAGTTCTTC. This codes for CASKRTSDYNEQFF.

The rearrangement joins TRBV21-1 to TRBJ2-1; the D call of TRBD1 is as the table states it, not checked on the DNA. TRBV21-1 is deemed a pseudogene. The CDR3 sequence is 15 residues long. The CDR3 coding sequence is TGTGCCAGCAGCAAAGGGGACAGACCCTACAATGAGCAGTTCTTC. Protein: CASSKGDRPYNEQFF.

This chain's CDR3 is CASTGGLPNTEAFF. The CDR3 region has the DNA TGTGCCAGTACCGGCGGACTCCCGAACACTGAAGCTTTCTTT. The chain carries TRBV19 and TRBJ1-1; D uncertain. V gave up 7 bases and J gave up 1 base, with 13 bases separating them. Germline CDR1 is LNHDA and CDR2 is SQIVND (reference sequence). CDR3 length: 14 amino acids.

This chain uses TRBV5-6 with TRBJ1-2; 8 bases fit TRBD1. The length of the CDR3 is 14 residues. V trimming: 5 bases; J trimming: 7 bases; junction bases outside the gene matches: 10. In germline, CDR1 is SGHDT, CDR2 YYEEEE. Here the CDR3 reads CASRAGGEVSGYTF. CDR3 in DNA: TGTGCCAGCAGAGCAGGGGGCGAGGTCTCTGGCTACACCTTC.

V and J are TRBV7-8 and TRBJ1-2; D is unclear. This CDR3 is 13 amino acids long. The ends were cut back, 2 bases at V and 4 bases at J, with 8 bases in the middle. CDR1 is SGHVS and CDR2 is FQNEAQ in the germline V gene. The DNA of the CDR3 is TGTGCCAGCAGCTTAAGCTCTATCTATGGCTACACCTTC. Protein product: CASSLSSIYGYTF.

The CDR3 DNA follows: TGTGCCAGCAGTCCTCCCGGGGGAAGTCTTAATGGCTACACCTTC. Translating it yields CASSPPGGSLNGYTF. This sequence joins TRBV28 and TRBJ1-2; maybe TRBD1 (5 bases). CDR1 and CDR2 (germline): MDHEN, SYDVKM. V was trimmed by 5 bases and J by 6 bases, leaving 19 bases between them. The CDR3 contains 15 residues.

In DNA, the CDR3 is TGTGCCAGCAGCTTACATACAGCCTACGAGCAGTACTTC. As protein: CASSLHTAYEQYF. This chain uses TRBV11-2 with TRBJ2-7; D remains unclear. Trimming cost V 2 bases and J 2 bases, with 7 bases left between them. This CDR3 is built from 13 residues. From germline, CDR1 is SGHAT and CDR2 FQNNGV.

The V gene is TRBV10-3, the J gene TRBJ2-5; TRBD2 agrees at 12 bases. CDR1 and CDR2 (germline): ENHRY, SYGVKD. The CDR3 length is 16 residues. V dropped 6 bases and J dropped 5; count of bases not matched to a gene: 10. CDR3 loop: CAISATSGGAGETQYF. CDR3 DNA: TGTGCCATCAGCGCGACTAGCGGGGGTGCCGGTGAGACCCAGTACTTC.

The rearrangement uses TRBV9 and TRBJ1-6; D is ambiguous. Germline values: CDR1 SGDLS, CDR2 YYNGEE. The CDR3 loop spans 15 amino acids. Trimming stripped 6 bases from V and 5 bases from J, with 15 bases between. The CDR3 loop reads CASNREGGDNSPLHF. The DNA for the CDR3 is TGTGCCAGCAATCGGGAAGGCGGGGATAATTCACCCCTCCACTTT.

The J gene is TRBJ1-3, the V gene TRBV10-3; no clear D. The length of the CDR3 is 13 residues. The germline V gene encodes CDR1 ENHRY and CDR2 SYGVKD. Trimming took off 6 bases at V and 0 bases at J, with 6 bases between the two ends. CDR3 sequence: CAISPYSGNTIYF. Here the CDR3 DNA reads TGTGCCATCAGCCCGTACTCTGGAAACACCATATATTTT.

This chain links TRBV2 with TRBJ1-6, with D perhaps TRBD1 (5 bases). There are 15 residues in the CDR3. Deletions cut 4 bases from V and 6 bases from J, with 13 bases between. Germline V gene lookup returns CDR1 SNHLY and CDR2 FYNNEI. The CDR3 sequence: CASSGTQGLNSPLHF. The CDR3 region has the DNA TGTGCCAGCAGTGGGACGCAGGGCCTTAATTCACCCCTCCACTTT. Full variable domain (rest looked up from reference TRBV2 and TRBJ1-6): EPEVTQTPSHQVTQMGQEVILRCVPISNHLYFYWYRQILGQKVEFLVSFYNNEISEKSEIFDDQFSVERPDGSNFTLKIRSTKLEDSAMYFCASSGTQGLNSPLHFGNGTRLTVT.

The CDR3 region is CASSKERPLYEQYV. DNA for the CDR3: TGTGCCAGCAGCAAAGAGCGCCCTCTATACGAGCAGTACGTC. The genes are TRBV21-1 and TRBJ2-7; the table's D gene call, TRBD2, was not cross checked with the DNA. TRBV21-1 is a pseudogene segment. CDR3 size: 14 residues.

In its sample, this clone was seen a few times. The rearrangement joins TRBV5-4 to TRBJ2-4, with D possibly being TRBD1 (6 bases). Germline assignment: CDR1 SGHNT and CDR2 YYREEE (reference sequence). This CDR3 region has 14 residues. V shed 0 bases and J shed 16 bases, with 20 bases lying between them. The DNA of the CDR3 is TGTGCCAGCAGCTTGGGACAGGCCTTGCAGCTATCCTACTTC. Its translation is CASSLGQALQLSYF.